The clone carrying this T cell receptor (beta chain) was detected ten times or more. Relying on iRepertoire HTBI primers and Arm-PCR of CDR3 regions, the team built TCR beta libraries. Using its own MiXCR run on the multiplex PCR reads, TCRdb lists one record per CDR3 protein. The sample has about 470,000 distinct CDR3 sequences; roughly 15% are singletons. The CDR3 totals 13 residues. Trimming removed 5 bases from V and 3 bases from J, with 8 bases in between. The germline V gene has CDR1 SNHLY and CDR2 FYNNEI. This record belongs to a study of regulatory T cells in long-lasting Graves disease. Time point described: newly diagnosed GD, antithyroid drugs for less than 3 months. The TCR library was made from RNA that had been extracted from PBMCs in TRIzol. These records were also assigned to another study, of T cells in Graves' hyperthyroidism and ophthalmopathy.

V and J are TRBV2 and TRBJ2-1; D remains ambiguous. The source was peripheral blood mononuclear cells (PBMCs), collected at new diagnosis, from a patient treated with antithyroid drugs. The receptor's source is a man aged 35-49 years with Graves disease. CDR3 DNA sequence: TGTGCCAGCAGTAGTATAGGCTACAATGAGCAGTTCTTC. Encoded protein: CASSSIGYNEQFF.